Given below is one T cell receptor (beta chain) in context. The antigen remains unidentified. The entry originates in a study of T cell repertoires in cytomegalovirus infection. Study overall: Selected CMV epitopes included recently identified HLA-C-restricted ones as well as well-studied HLA-B-restricted ones.

The V gene's germline CDR1 is SGHTA and CDR2 FQGNSA. V was pared by 3 bases and J by 9 bases, with 12 bases between. The CDR3 covers 13 residues. Via MiXCR, TCRdb re-called the reads, giving one row per CDR3 protein. Of about 900,000 distinct CDR3 sequences in the sample, approximately 31% were seen once. Study-wide points: Ex vivo responses were dominated by HLA-C-restricted CMV-specific TCR beta clonotypes.

The material was cultured CD8+ T cells from PBMCs, obtained from culture after CMV antigen stimulation. This receptor was identified in a human donor in good health (CMV status not recorded). Some clones in this sample may be carry-over from other donors' samples. The chain couples TRBV7-2 to TRBJ2-1, with D possibly being TRBD1 (6 bases). CDR3 in DNA: TGTGCCAGCAGCTTTTCAGGGACAACTGAGCAGTTCTTC. Amino acid sequence: CASSFSGTTEQFF.